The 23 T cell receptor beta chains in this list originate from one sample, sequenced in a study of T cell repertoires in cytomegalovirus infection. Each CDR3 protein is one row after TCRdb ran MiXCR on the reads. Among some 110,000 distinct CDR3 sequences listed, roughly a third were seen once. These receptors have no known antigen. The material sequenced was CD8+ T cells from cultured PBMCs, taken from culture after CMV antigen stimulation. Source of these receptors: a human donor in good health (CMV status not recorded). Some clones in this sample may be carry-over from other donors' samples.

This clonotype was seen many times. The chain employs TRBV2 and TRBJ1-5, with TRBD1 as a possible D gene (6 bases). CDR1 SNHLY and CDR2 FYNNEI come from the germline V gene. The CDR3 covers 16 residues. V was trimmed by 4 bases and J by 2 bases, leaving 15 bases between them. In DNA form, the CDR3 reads TGTGCCAGCAGTGCGCGGACAGACACGGGCAATCAGCCCCAGCATTTT. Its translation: CASSARTDTGNQPQHF.

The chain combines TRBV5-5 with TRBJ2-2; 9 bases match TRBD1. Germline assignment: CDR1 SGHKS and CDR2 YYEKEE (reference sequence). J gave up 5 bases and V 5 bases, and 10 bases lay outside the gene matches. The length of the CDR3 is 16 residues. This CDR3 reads CASSPRGTGWTGELFF. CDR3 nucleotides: TGTGCCAGCAGTCCCCGGGGGACAGGGTGGACCGGGGAGCTGTTTTTT.

This CDR3 reads CASSEAILGGAEAFF. Written as DNA, the CDR3 is TGTGCCAGCAGTGAAGCAATTTTGGGGGGGGCTGAAGCTTTCTTT. V gene TRBV6-1 combines with J gene TRBJ1-1; D might be TRBD1 (5 bases). This CDR3 is built from 15 residues. Germline CDR1 is MNHNS and CDR2 is SASEGT. V was shortened by 0 bases and J by 6 bases, with 14 bases between the two germline ends.

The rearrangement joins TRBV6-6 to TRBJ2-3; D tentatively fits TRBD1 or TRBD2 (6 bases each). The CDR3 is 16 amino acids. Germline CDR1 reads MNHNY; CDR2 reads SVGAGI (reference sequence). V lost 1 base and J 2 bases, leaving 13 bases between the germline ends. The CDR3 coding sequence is TGTGCCAGCAGTTACTTGTGGGGGGACACCACAGATACGCAGTATTTT. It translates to CASSYLWGDTTDTQYF.

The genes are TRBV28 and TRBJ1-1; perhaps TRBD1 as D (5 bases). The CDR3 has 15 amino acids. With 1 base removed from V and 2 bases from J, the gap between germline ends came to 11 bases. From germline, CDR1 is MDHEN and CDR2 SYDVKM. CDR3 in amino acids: CASSLYSGANTEAFF. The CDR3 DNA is TGTGCCAGCAGTTTATACTCTGGGGCAAACACTGAAGCTTTCTTT.

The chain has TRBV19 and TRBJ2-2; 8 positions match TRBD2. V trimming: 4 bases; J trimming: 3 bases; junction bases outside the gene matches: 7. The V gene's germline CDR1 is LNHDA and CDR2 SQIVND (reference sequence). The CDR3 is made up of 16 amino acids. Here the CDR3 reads CASSTWTSRYTGELFF. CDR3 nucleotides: TGTGCCAGTAGTACCTGGACTAGCCGATACACCGGGGAGCTGTTTTTT.

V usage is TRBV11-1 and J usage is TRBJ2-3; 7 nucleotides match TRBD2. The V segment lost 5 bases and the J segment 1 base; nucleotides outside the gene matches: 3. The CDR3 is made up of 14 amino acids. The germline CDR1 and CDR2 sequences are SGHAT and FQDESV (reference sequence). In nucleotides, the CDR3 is TGTGCCAGCAGCCGGACTAGGGGCACAGATACGCAGTATTTT. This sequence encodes CASSRTRGTDTQYF.

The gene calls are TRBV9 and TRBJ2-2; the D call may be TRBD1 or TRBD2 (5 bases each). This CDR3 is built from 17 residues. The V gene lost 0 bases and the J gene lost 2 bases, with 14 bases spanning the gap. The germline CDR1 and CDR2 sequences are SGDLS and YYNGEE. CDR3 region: CASSVVDLGDNTGELFF. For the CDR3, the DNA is TGTGCCAGCAGCGTAGTAGACCTCGGGGACAACACCGGGGAGCTGTTTTTT.

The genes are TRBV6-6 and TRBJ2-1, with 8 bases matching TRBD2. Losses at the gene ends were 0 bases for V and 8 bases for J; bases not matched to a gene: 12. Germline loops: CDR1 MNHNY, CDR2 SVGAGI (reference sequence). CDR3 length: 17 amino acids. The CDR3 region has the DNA TGTGCCAGCAGTTACTCGGGCTATTCCGGGGGGGCCGATGAGCAGTTCTTC. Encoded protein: CASSYSGYSGGADEQFF.

DNA for the CDR3: TGTGCCAGCAGCCCTAGACAGGGGGACGAGCAGTACTTC. Protein: CASSPRQGDEQYF. This chain uses TRBV7-9 with TRBJ2-7; 9 bases fit TRBD1. The V gene's germline CDR1 is SEHNR and CDR2 FQNEAQ (reference sequence). V was pared by 5 bases and J by 5 bases, with 4 bases of the junction left unmatched. This CDR3 spans 13 amino acids.

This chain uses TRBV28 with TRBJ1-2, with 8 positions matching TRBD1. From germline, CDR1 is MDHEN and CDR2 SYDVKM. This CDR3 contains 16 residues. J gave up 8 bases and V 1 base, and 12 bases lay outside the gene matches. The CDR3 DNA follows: TGTGCCAGCAGTTTATTAGGAACAGGGGGGGCCGCGGGCTACACCTTC. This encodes CASSLLGTGGAAGYTF.

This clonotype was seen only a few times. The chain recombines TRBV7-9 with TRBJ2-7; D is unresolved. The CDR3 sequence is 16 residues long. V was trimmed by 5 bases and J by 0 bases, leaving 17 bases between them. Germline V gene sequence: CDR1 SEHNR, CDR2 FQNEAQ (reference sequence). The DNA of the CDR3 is TGTGCCAGCAGCCCATCAGATGGGTTGAGCTCCTACGAGCAGTACTTC. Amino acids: CASSPSDGLSSYEQYF.

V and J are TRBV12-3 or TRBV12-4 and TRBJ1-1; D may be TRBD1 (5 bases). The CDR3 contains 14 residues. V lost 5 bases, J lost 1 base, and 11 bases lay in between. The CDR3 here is CASSLQRGNTEAFF. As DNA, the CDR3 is TGTGCCAGCAGTCTCCAAAGGGGGAACACTGAAGCTTTCTTT.

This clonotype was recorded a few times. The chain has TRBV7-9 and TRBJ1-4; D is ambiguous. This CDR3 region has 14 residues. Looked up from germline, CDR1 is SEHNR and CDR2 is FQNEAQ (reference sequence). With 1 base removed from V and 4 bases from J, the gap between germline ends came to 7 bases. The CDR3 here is CASSLVSGNEKLFF. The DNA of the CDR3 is TGTGCCAGCAGCTTAGTGTCGGGTAATGAAAAACTGTTTTTT.

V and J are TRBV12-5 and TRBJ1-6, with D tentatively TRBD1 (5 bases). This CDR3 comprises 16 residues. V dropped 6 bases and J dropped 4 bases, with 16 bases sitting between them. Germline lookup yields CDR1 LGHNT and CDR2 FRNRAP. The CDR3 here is CASGNHRDDYNSPLHF. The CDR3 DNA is TGTGCTAGTGGCAACCACCGGGACGATTATAATTCACCCCTCCACTTT.

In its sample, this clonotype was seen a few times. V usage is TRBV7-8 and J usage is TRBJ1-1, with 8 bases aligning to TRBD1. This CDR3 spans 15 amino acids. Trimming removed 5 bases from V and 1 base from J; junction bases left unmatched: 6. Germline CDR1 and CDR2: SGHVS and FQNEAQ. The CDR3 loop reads CASSIRQGQNTEAFF. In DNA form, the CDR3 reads TGTGCCAGCAGCATTAGACAGGGGCAGAACACTGAAGCTTTCTTT. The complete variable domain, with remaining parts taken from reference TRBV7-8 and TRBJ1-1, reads GAGVSQSPRYKVAKRGQDVALRCDPISGHVSLFWYQQALGQGPEFLTYFQNEAQLDKSGLPSDRFFAERPEGSVSTLKIQRTQQEDSAVYLCASSIRQGQNTEAFFGQGTRLTVV.

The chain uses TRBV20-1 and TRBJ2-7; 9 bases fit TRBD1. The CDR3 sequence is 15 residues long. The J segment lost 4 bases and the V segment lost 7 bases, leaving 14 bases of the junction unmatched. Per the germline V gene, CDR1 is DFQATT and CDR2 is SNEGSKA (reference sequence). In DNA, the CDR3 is TGCAGTGGTGCAGCCCCCGGGACAGGGTCTTACGAGCAGTACTTC. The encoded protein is CSGAAPGTGSYEQYF.

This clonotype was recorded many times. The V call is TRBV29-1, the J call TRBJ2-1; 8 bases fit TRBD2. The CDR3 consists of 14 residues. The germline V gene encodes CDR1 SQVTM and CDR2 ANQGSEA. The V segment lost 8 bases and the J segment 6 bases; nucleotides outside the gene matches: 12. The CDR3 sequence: CSSSGGRKGNEQFF. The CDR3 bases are TGCAGCTCAAGCGGGGGAAGAAAGGGCAATGAGCAGTTCTTC.

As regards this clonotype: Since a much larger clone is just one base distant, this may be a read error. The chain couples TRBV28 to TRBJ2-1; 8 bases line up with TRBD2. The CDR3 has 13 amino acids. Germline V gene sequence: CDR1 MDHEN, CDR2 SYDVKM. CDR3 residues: CVCSGDNYNEQFF. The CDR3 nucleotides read TGTGTCTGTAGCGGGGACAACTACAATGAGCAGTTCTTC.

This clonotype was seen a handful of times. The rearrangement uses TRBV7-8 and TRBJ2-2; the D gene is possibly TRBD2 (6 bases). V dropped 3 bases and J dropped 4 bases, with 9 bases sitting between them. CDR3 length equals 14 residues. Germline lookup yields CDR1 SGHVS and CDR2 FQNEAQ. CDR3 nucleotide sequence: TGTGCCAGCAGCTTGGACGGGGGCACCGGGGAGCTGTTTTTT. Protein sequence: CASSLDGGTGELFF. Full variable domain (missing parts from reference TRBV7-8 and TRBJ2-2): GAGVSQSPRYKVAKRGQDVALRCDPISGHVSLFWYQQALGQGPEFLTYFQNEAQLDKSGLPSDRFFAERPEGSVSTLKIQRTQQEDSAVYLCASSLDGGTGELFFGEGSRLTVL.

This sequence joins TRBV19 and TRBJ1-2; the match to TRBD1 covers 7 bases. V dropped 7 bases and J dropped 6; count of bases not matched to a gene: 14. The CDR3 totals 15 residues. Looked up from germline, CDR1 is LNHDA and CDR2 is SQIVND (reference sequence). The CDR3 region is CASISADRTHDGYTF. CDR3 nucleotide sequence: TGTGCCAGTATCTCAGCGGACAGGACCCACGATGGCTACACCTTC.

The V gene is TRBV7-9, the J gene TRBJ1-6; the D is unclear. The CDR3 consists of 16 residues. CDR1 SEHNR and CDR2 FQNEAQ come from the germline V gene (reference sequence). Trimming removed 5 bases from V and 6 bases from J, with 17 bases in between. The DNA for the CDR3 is TGTGCCAGCAGCACTGTGGGGTCAAATCTTAATTCACCCCTCCACTTT. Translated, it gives CASSTVGSNLNSPLHF.

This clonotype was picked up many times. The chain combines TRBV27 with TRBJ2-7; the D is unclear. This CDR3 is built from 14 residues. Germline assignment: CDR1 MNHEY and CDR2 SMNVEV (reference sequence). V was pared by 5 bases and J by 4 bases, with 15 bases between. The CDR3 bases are TGTGCCAGCAGTCCACCGGGCTCTGGTTACGAGCAGTACTTC. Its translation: CASSPPGSGYEQYF.